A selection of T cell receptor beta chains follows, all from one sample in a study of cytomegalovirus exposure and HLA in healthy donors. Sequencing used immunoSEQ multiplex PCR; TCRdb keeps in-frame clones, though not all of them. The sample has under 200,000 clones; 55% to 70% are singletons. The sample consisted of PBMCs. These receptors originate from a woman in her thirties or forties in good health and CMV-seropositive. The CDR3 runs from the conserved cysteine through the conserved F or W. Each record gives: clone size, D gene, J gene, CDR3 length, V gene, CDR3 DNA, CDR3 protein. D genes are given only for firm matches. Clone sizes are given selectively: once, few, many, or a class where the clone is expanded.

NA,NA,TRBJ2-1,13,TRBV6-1,TGTGCCAGCAAACAGGACTCCTACAATGAGCAGTTCTTC,CASKQDSYNEQFF
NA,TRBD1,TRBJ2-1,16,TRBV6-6,TGTGCCAGCAGTTACTCGAGGGACAGGGGTCACAATGAGCAGTTCTTC,CASSYSRDRGHNEQFF
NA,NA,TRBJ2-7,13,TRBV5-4,TGTGCCAGCAGCATAGGAGAGACGTACGAGCAGTACTTC,CASSIGETYEQYF
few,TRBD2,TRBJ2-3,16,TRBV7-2,TGTGCCAGCAGCCTTAGCGGGGTCGGATTTCCAGATACGCAGTATTTT,CASSLSGVGFPDTQYF
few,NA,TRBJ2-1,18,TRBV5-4,TGTGCCAGCAGCTTGACGGGAAGGACTGAGAGATCTCTCAATGAGCAGTTCTTC,CASSLTGRTERSLNEQFF
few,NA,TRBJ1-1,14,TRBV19,TGTGCCAGTAGTCCGAGGACAGTCAACACTGAAGCTTTCTTT,CASSPRTVNTEAFF
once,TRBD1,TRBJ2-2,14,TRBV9,TGTGCCAGCAGCGGGGACAGAGCTCCCGGGGAGCTGTTTTTT,CASSGDRAPGELFF
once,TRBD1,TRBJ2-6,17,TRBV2,TGTGCCAGCAGCGACGGACAGGGAAGACCTGGGGCCAACGTCCTGACTTTC,CASSDGQGRPGANVLTF
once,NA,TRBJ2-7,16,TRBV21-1,NA,CASSKVGLGSSYEQYF
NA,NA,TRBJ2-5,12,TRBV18,TGTGCCAGCTCAGAGCCAAAAGAGACCCAGTACTTC,CASSEPKETQYF
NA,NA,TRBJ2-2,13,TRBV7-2,TGTGCCAGCAGGGGGACTTTTACCGGGGAGCTGTTTTTT,CASRGTFTGELFF
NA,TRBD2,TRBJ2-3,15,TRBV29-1,TGCAGCGTAGCGGGAGGGACCTTAGGCACAGATACGCAGTATTTT,CSVAGGTLGTDTQYF
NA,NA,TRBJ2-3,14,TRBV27,TGTGCCAGCAGTTTTCTAGCGAGCACAGATACGCAGTATTTT,CASSFLASTDTQYF
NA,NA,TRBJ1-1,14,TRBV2,TGTGCCAGCAGTCCAACTACGGTGAACACTGAAGCTTTCTTT,CASSPTTVNTEAFF
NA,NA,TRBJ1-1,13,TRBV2,TGTGCCAGCAGACCTCACAGAGACACTGAAGCTTTCTTT,CASRPHRDTEAFF
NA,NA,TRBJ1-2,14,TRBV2,TGTGCCAGCAGTGAAGTCGGACAAAACTATGGCTACCCCTTC,CASSEVGQNYGYPF
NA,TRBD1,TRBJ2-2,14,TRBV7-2,TGTGCCAGCAGCTCGCGACAGGGACCCGGGGAGCTGTTTTTT,CASSSRQGPGELFF
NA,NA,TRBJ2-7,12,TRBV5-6,TGTGCCAGCAGCTTGGGACAGGACGAGCAGTACTTC,CASSLGQDEQYF
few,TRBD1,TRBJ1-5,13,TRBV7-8,TGTGCCAGCAGCAGGGGGCAGGTTCAGCCCCAGCATTTT,CASSRGQVQPQHF
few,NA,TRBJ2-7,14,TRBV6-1,TGTGCCAGCAGTGCGGACATATTCTCCTACGAGCAGTACTTC,CASSADIFSYEQYF
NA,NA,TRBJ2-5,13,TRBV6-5,TGTGCCAGCAGTTCTCCAGGGGGGGAGACCCAGTACTTC,CASSSPGGETQYF
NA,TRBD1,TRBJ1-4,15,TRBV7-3,TGTGCCAGCAGCCGAACAGGGGGGACTAATGAAAAACTGTTTTTT,CASSRTGGTNEKLFF
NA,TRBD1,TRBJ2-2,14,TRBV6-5,TGTGCCAGCAGCGGACAGGGGGGCCCCGGGGAGCTGTTTTTT,CASSGQGGPGELFF
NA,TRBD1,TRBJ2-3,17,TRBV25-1,TGTGCCAGCAGTTATGCTCCGGGACAGGGGGCTGCAGATACGCAGTATTTT,CASSYAPGQGAADTQYF
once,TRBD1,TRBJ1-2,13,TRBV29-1,TGCAGCGTTGGGGAACAGGGGTACTATGGCTACACCTTC,CSVGEQGYYGYTF
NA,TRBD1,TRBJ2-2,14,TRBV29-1,TGCAGCGTTGCGGCGGACAGGGCCACCGGGGAGCTGTTTTTT,CSVAADRATGELFF
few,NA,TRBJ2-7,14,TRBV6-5,TGTGCCAGCAGTTACTACCTGCAGGGGTACGAGCAGTACTTC,CASSYYLQGYEQYF
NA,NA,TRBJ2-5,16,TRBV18,TGTGCCAGCTCACCTATCGCAGGGCCCGCCGGGGAGACCCAGTACTTC,CASSPIAGPAGETQYF
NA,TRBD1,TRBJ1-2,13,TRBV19,TGTGCCAGTAGAGGGACAGCCTTTTATGGCTACACCTTC,CASRGTAFYGYTF
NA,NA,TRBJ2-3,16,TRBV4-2,TGTGCCAGCAGCCAAGGCGGAGCGATTGACACAGATACGCAGTATTTT,CASSQGGAIDTDTQYF
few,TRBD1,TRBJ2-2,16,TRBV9,TGTGCCAGCAGCGCTTCGGGACAGGTGCGCACCGGGGAGCTGTTTTTT,CASSASGQVRTGELFF
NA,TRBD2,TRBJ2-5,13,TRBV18,TGTGCCAGGAAGCGGGAGGGGGGAGAGACCCAGTACTTC,CARKREGGETQYF
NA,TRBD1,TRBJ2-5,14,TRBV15,TGTGCCACCAGCCGGGGACAGGGCCAAGAGACCCAGTACTTC,CATSRGQGQETQYF
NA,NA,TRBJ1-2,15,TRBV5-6,TGTGCCAGCAGCAGCCAACCCACAGACCTCTATGGCTACACCTTC,CASSSQPTDLYGYTF
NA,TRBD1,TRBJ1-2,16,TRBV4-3,TGCGCCAGCAGCCAAGGAGGCTCAGGGGGAGCCTATGGCTACACCTTC,CASSQGGSGGAYGYTF
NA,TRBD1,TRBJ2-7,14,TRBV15,TGTGCCACCAGCATAGACAGGGGATTGTACGAGCAGTACTTC,CATSIDRGLYEQYF
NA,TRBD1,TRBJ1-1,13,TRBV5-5,TGTGCCAGCAGCTTACAGGGGACTGCTGAAGCTTTCTTT,CASSLQGTAEAFF
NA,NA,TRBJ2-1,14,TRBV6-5,TGTGCCAGCAGTCCGGGACTCGAAGTTCATGAGCAGTTCTTC,CASSPGLEVHEQFF
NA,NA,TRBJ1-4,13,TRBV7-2,TGTGCCAGCAGCCCCGGGACTAGTGAAAAACTGTTTTTT,CASSPGTSEKLFF
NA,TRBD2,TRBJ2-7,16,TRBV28,TGTGCCAGCAGTTCGGCCGGGTTAGCGGGGACCTACGAGCAGTACTTC,CASSSAGLAGTYEQYF
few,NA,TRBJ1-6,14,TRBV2,TGTGCCAGCAGTGGGGGGGTCCCAAATTCACCCCTCCACTTT,CASSGGVPNSPLHF
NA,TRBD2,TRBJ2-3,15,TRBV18,TGTGCCAGCTCGGATCTAGCGGGAGGGACAGATACGCAGTATTTT,CASSDLAGGTDTQYF
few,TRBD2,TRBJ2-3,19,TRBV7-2,TGTGCCAGCAGCTATCGGACTAGCGGGGGGCTAAAGAGCACAGATACGCAGTATTTT,CASSYRTSGGLKSTDTQYF
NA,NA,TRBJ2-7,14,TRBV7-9,TGTGCCAGCAGCTTAGGACAGGCGACCTACGAGCAGTACTTC,CASSLGQATYEQYF
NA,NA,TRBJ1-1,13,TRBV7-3,TGTGCCAGCAGCACAACAGGGAACACTGAAGCTTTCTTT,CASSTTGNTEAFF
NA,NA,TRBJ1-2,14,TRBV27,TGTGCCAGCAGTTCCCAACAGGGAAACTATGGCTACACCTTC,CASSSQQGNYGYTF
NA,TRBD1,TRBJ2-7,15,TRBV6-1,TGTGCCAGCAGTCTGTACGGGACAGGGGTATACGAGCAGTACTTC,CASSLYGTGVYEQYF
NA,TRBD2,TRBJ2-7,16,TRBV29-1,TGCAGCGTTGAAGTCGGACTAGCGGGGGGGCAGGGCGAGCAGTACTTC,CSVEVGLAGGQGEQYF
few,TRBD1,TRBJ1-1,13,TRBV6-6,TGTGCCAGCAGCCGACAGGGGCACACTGAAGCTTTCTTT,CASSRQGHTEAFF
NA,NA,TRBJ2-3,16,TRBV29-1,TGCAGCGTGCCAAAGGACAGAACTAGATCCACAGATACGCAGTATTTT,CSVPKDRTRSTDTQYF
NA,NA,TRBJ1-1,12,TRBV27,TGTGCCAGCAGAAGGGGGAACACTGAAGCTTTCTTT,CASRRGNTEAFF
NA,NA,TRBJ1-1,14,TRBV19,TGTGCCAGTAGACGCGGGTGGGGGCTCACTGAAGCTTTCTTT,CASRRGWGLTEAFF
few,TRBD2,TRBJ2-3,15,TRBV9,TGTGCCAGCAGCGCCCTAGCGGGGGGCACAGATACGCAGTATTTT,CASSALAGGTDTQYF
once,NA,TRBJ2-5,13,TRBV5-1,TGCGCCAGCAGCTTTGGGGGCGAGGAGACCCAGTACTTC,CASSFGGEETQYF
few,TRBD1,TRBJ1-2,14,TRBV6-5,TGTGCCAGCAGTTCGACAGGGGGTGAACATGGCTACACCTTC,CASSSTGGEHGYTF
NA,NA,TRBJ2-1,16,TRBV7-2,TGTGCCAGCACCCCGACCAGGACTGCCGATTACAATGAGCAGTTCTTC,CASTPTRTADYNEQFF
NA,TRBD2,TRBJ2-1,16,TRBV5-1,TGCGCCAGCAGCCCTGGAGGTCTAGCGGGCGACAATGAGCAGTTCTTC,CASSPGGLAGDNEQFF
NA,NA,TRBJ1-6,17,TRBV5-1,TGCGCCAGCAGCTTGCGGGAACAGGGTTTCCCTAATTCACCCCTCCACTTT,CASSLREQGFPNSPLHF
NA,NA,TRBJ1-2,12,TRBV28,TGTGCCAGCAGTCCAGGGTTGGGGGGCTACACCTTC,CASSPGLGGYTF
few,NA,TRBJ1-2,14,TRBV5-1,TGCGCCAGCAGGCTGCAGCAGGGCACGAATGGCTACACCTTC,CASRLQQGTNGYTF